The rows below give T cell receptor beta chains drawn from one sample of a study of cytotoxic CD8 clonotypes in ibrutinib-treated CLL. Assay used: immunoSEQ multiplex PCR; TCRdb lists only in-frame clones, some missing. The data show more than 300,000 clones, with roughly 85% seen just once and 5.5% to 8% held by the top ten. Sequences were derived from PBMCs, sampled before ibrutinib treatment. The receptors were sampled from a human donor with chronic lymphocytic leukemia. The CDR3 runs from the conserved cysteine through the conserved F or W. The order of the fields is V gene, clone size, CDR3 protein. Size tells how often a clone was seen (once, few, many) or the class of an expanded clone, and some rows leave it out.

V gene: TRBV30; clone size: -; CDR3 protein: CAWSPRGRFPYGYTF
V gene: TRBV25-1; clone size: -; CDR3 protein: CASSERLAGVETQYF
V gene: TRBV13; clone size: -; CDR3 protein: CASSLGGEETQYF
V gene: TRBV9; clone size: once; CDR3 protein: CASSVGGLGNTIYF
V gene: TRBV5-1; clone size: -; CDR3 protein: CASSLAPSGMSSYNEQFF
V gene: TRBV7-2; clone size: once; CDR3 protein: CASSRTSGASGEQYF
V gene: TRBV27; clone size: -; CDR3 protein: CASSLRTGGREQYF
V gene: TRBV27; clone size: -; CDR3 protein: CASSLMGGTEAFF
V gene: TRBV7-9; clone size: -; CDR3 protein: CASSLAGGAGTEAFF
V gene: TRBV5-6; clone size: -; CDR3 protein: CASSLGGLGVDYEQYF
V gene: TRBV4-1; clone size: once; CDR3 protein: CASSQNGPGVSVQYF
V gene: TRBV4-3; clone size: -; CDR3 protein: CASSLREGYGYTF
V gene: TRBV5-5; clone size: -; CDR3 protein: CASSRLKTSLVNEQYF
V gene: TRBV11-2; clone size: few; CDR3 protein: CASSLVLTGLNTEAFF
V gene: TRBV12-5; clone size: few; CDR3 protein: CASGRGAENQPQHF
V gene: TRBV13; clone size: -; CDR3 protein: CASSRTGLAGVETQYF
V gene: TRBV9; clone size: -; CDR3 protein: CASSVLAGGISTDTQYF
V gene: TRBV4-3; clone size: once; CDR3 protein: CASSQDPRGRGYIQYF
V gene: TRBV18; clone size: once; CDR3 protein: CASSPTPGGVETQYF
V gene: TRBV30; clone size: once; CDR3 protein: CAWADYLNTDTQYF
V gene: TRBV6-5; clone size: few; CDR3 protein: CASSRTGFNEQYF
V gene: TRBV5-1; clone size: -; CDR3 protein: CASSLAPIAVGELFF
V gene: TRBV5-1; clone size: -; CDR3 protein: CASRGLAGGPPTGEQFF
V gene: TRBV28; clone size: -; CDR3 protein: CASSFETGTYEQYF
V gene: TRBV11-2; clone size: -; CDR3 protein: CASSLGSGTYEQYF
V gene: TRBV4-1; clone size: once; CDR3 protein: CASSQVQGFQETQYF
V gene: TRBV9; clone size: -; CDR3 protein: CASSVSPRDPFWAGELFF
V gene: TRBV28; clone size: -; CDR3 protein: CASRSQAGQGTYEQYF